What follows is one T cell receptor beta chain and its context. The target antigen is unknown. Via MiXCR, TCRdb re-called the PCR reads, giving one row per CDR3 protein. The table lists approximately 320,000 distinct CDR3 sequences, 24% of them singletons. Germline CDR1 is LGHNA and CDR2 is YNFKEQ. V lost 5 bases to trimming and J lost 0 bases, with 14 bases between them. CDR3 length: 16 residues. This record comes from a study of molecular identifiers for immune sequencing clone quantification. Study results and caveats: Spiked Jurkat TCR RNA originating from one cell could reportedly be identified amid some 920,000 naive cells.

Sequenced material: naive CD8+ T cells from blood, with Jurkat cell RNA spiked in. Sample subset: FACS-sorted CD8+CD4-CCR7+CD45RA+ naive T cells. This TCR derives from a human donor in good health. Some libraries in this study had Jurkat cell RNA spiked in. The V gene is TRBV4-2, the J gene TRBJ1-3; weak D call: TRBD1 (5 bases). Here the CDR3 DNA reads TGTGCCAGCAGCAGCCGGACAAACCCCTCTGGAAACACCATATATTTT. It encodes CASSSRTNPSGNTIYF.